These 24 T cell receptor beta chains came from one sample sequenced in a study of blood T cells in healthy people across ages. Primed by a sample-barcoded 5' primer and a J-beta primer mix, a second PCR proceeded for roughly 6 to 12 cycles. TCRdb re-analysed the 5' RACE reads in MiXCR, keeping a single row per CDR3 protein. The sample holds 2 million or so distinct CDR3 sequences; around half are singletons and the top ten take 2% to 2.5%. Sequenced material: blood. These TCRs come from a woman in her thirties or forties in good health.

The chain uses TRBV28 and TRBJ2-7; D unclear. CDR1 is MDHEN and CDR2 is SYDVKM in the germline V gene. The CDR3 spans 15 residues. V shed 5 bases and J shed 4 bases, with 18 bases lying between them. The CDR3: CASSVENSADYEQYF. The CDR3 DNA follows: TGTGCCAGCAGTGTTGAGAACAGCGCAGATTACGAGCAGTACTTC.

J is TRBJ2-7 and V is TRBV6-5, with a tentative D call TRBD1 (5 bases). The CDR3 sequence is 13 residues long. Germline CDR1 reads MNHEY; CDR2 reads SVGAGI. The V end lost 7 bases, the J end lost 0 bases, and 10 bases lay between the germline ends. In nucleotides, the CDR3 is TGTGCCAGCACCGCAAGGGGCTCCTACGAGCAGTACTTC. Protein product: CASTARGSYEQYF.

This clonotype was picked up a small number of times. The chain couples TRBV7-2 to TRBJ2-5, with 8 positions matching TRBD1. CDR3 length: 13 amino acids. CDR1 SGHTA and CDR2 FQGNSA come from the germline V gene. The DNA of the CDR3 is TGTGCGTGTGGCAGGGGGCTTAAAGAGACCCAGTACTTC. Translated: CACGRGLKETQYF.

This clonotype has just a few counts. The gene calls are TRBV29-1 and TRBJ2-1, with 9 bases lining up with TRBD2. The CDR3 contains 14 residues. The germline V gene has CDR1 SQVTM and CDR2 ANQGSEA. The V gene end was trimmed by 4 bases and the J gene end by 6 bases; junction bases not matched to a gene: 7. Written as DNA, the CDR3 is TGCAGCGTTGTCAGACTAGCGGAGGTCAATGAGCAGTTCTTC. This codes for CSVVRLAEVNEQFF.

The rearrangement links TRBV6-5 to TRBJ2-7; D is undetermined. CDR3 length: 14 residues. Germline V gene data show CDR1 as MNHEY and CDR2 as SVGAGI. Trimming pared 8 bases from V and 0 bases from J, leaving 14 bases between. The CDR3 DNA sequence: TGTGCCAGCGCCCGAGGACGGAGCTCCTACGAGCAGTACTTC. It translates to CASARGRSSYEQYF.

This clonotype was seen a few times. The chain is built from TRBV12-3 or TRBV12-4 and TRBJ2-1; 12 positions match TRBD2. Trimming cost V 7 bases and J 1 base; bases outside gene matches: 5. This CDR3 spans 16 amino acids. The CDR3 protein is CASIPLAGGSYNEQFF. CDR3 nucleotide sequence: TGTGCCAGCATCCCCCTAGCGGGGGGGTCCTACAATGAGCAGTTCTTC.

The rearrangement links TRBV2 to TRBJ1-6; 7 bases are shared with TRBD1. Germline assignment: CDR1 SNHLY and CDR2 FYNNEI. With 1 base clipped from V and 4 bases from J, the junction kept 4 bases outside the gene matches. The CDR3 has 16 amino acids. The CDR3 bases are TGTGCCAGCAGTGAAGTCGAGGGGGCGTATAATTCACCCCTCCACTTT. Encoded protein: CASSEVEGAYNSPLHF.

This clonotype was counted once. The junction differs from germline at one of its ends, possibly a read error. The V gene is TRBV27, the J gene TRBJ1-2, with D tentatively TRBD1 (6 bases). The germline V gene encodes CDR1 MNHEY and CDR2 SMNVEV (reference sequence). The CDR3 sequence is 17 residues long. The CDR3 protein is CTSSHRPGHITNYGYTF. The CDR3 region has the DNA TGTACCAGCAGTCACCGACCGGGACACATAACTAACTATGGCTACACCTTC.

In its sample, this clonotype was seen a few times. The chain employs TRBV12-3 or TRBV12-4 and TRBJ2-3; the match to TRBD1 covers 7 bases. V was clipped by 5 bases and J by 2 bases; unmatched bases: 7. CDR3 length: 15 amino acids. In DNA form, the CDR3 reads TGTGCCAGCAGTCCCACAGGGGAGCCCACAGATACGCAGTATTTT. Its translation: CASSPTGEPTDTQYF.

The rearrangement joins TRBV5-6 to TRBJ1-1, with unresolved D. The germline CDR1 and CDR2 sequences are SGHDT and YYEEEE. V lost 0 bases and J lost 4, with 13 bases in between. The CDR3 contains 15 residues. CDR3 coding DNA: TGTGCCAGCAGCTTGGCCGGGCTGCGGGGCACTGAAGCTTTCTTT. It specifies CASSLAGLRGTEAFF.

This clonotype occurred a few times. This sequence joins TRBV6-6 and TRBJ2-1; a weak D match, TRBD2 (6 bases). This CDR3 comprises 16 residues. The germline CDR1 and CDR2 sequences are MNHNY and SVGAGI (reference sequence). Trimming removed 6 bases from V and 9 bases from J, with 24 bases in between. This chain's CDR3 is CASSRKKGRSFGEQFF. CDR3 coding DNA: TGTGCCAGCAGCCGAAAAAAAGGGAGGTCATTCGGTGAGCAGTTCTTC.

V and J are TRBV12-3 or TRBV12-4 and TRBJ2-7; 7 bases match TRBD1. This CDR3 is 14 amino acids long. V was clipped by 6 bases and J by 5 bases; unmatched bases: 10. The DNA for the CDR3 is TGTGCCAGCAGCTACGGACAGGTGGGCAACGAGCAGTACTTC. Protein sequence: CASSYGQVGNEQYF.

This chain links TRBV20-1 with TRBJ1-6; maybe TRBD1 (6 bases). The CDR3 consists of 14 residues. In germline, CDR1 is DFQATT, CDR2 SNEGSKA (reference sequence). V lost 1 base and J 8 bases, leaving 12 bases between the germline ends. The DNA of the CDR3 is TGCAGTGCTAGAGGAGGACAGTGGCATTCACCCCTCCACTTT. Translated: CSARGGQWHSPLHF.

The chain carries TRBV4-2 and TRBJ2-7; D may be TRBD1 or TRBD2 (5 bases each). Germline CDR1 reads LGHNA; CDR2 reads YNFKEQ. Trimming stripped 0 bases from V and 3 bases from J, with 18 bases between. There are 17 residues in the CDR3. This CDR3 reads CASSQDVGTGFVYEQYF. The CDR3 nucleotides are TGTGCCAGCAGCCAAGATGTCGGGACGGGGTTCGTCTACGAGCAGTACTTC.

This rearrangement joins TRBV9 to TRBJ1-2, with TRBD1 as a possible D gene (5 bases). This CDR3 region has 13 residues. Per germline, CDR1 SGDLS and CDR2 YYNGEE. The ends were cut back, 5 bases at V and 7 bases at J, with 15 bases in the middle. This chain's CDR3 is CASSAGIGAGYTF. For the CDR3, the DNA is TGTGCCAGCAGTGCCGGTATCGGGGCTGGCTACACCTTC.

This chain uses TRBV20-1 with TRBJ2-4, with no clear D. Deletions cut 6 bases from V and 0 bases from J, with 12 bases between. In germline, CDR1 is DFQATT, CDR2 SNEGSKA (reference sequence). The CDR3 runs 14 residues. The CDR3 DNA sequence: TGCAGTGCCCCCCAAAGGCTAGCCAAAAACATTCAGTACTTC. This codes for CSAPQRLAKNIQYF.

The V and J genes are TRBV12-3 or TRBV12-4 and TRBJ2-1; no clear D. The CDR3 runs 11 residues. Between the trimmed V and J ends, which lost 7 bases and 10 bases, there was a span of 11 bases. In DNA form, the CDR3 reads TGTGCCAGCAAGTTAGGTGGGGAGCAGTTCTTC. Residues: CASKLGGEQFF.

V and J are TRBV4-1 and TRBJ1-4; 7 bases line up with TRBD1. Germline CDR1 MGHRA, CDR2 YSYEKL. V trimming: 4 bases; J trimming: 6 bases; junction bases outside the gene matches: 14. This CDR3 is 17 amino acids long. CDR3 in amino acids: CASSPPGGGGLDEKLFF. CDR3 in DNA: TGCGCCAGCAGCCCCCCGGGTGGAGGGGGCCTTGATGAAAAACTGTTTTTT.

A word on this clonotype: One end of the junction is discordant with germline, which a read error may explain. The V gene is TRBV7-2, the J gene TRBJ1-2, with 11 bases that match TRBD1. The CDR3 contains 16 residues. CDR1 is SGHTA and CDR2 is FQGNSA in the germline V gene. The CDR3 here is CASGLQPGQGDYGYTF. The CDR3 coding sequence is TGTGCCAGCGGCTTACAACCGGGACAGGGGGACTATGGCTACACCTTC.

There are many counts of this clonotype. This rearrangement joins TRBV29-1 to TRBJ2-1; D remains ambiguous. Between the trimmed V and J ends, which lost 7 bases and 6 bases, there was a span of 1 base. The V gene's germline CDR1 is SQVTM and CDR2 ANQGSEA. CDR3 length: 8 residues. The chain's CDR3 is CSANEQFF. DNA for the CDR3: TGCAGCGCCAATGAGCAGTTCTTC.

This chain connects TRBV5-1 to TRBJ1-1; 9 bases agree with TRBD1. In germline, CDR1 is SGHRS, CDR2 YFSETQ. The V gene end was trimmed by 0 bases and the J gene end by 1 base; junction bases not matched to a gene: 4. This CDR3 is 16 amino acids long. The CDR3 here is CASSLGGTGTNTEAFF. CDR3 DNA: TGCGCCAGCAGCTTGGGGGGGACAGGGACGAACACTGAAGCTTTCTTT.

This clonotype appeared a few times. The CDR3 region is CASSFRAVDGYTF. The DNA for the CDR3 is TGTGCCAGCAGTTTTCGGGCCGTCGATGGCTACACCTTC. The genes are TRBV28 and TRBJ1-2; D not certain. Looked up from germline, CDR1 is MDHEN and CDR2 is SYDVKM. V dropped 3 bases and J dropped 6 bases, with 11 bases sitting between them. CDR3 length: 13 residues.

The chain couples TRBV5-1 to TRBJ1-2; the D is unclear. This CDR3 has 14 amino acids. The V gene lost 0 bases and the J gene lost 5 bases, with 11 bases spanning the gap. Germline values: CDR1 SGHRS, CDR2 YFSETQ. The DNA for the CDR3 is TGCGCCAGCAGCTTGGCGCCGGGATGGTATGGCTACACCTTC. Amino acids: CASSLAPGWYGYTF.

With regard to this clonotype: An end of the junction does not agree with germline; a read error may underlie this. The chain has TRBV4-3 and TRBJ2-7; TRBD1 aligns across 8 bases. The germline CDR1 and CDR2 sequences are LGHNA and YSLEER. CDR3 length: 15 amino acids. This CDR3 is CASSQGAGAPYEQYF. DNA of the CDR3: TGTGCCAGCAGCCAGGGGGCAGGGGCCCCCTACGAGCAGTACTTC.